This T cell receptor beta chain came from a study of technical replicates of blood from a handful of donors. The CDR3 totals 13 residues. Germline V lookup: CDR1 MDHEN, CDR2 SYDVKM. The V gene lost 2 bases and the J gene lost 5 bases, with 9 bases spanning the gap. TCRdb's table, derived via immunoSEQ multiplex PCR, lists solely in-frame clones and lacks some. The table includes about 83,000 clones, about 93% detected once. The sample comprised T cells isolated from PBMCs. The receptor's source is a human donor in good health. The chain has TRBV28 and TRBJ2-5; no clear D. The DNA of the CDR3 is TGTGCCAGCAGTTTAGGGCAGGCGGAGACCCAGTACTTC. It encodes CASSLGQAETQYF.